This T cell receptor beta chain was identified during a study of vaccination effects on CD4 cells after COVID-19 (dated by TCRdb to the early 2020s). Concerning the study at large: Each participant received two doses of an mRNA SARS-CoV-2 vaccine, either BNT162b2 or mRNA-1273. In both COVID-19 convalescent patients and infection-naive vaccine recipients, the study compared SARS-CoV-2 spike-specific CD4+ TCR repertoires from before mRNA vaccination with those from after it. A total of 10 COVID-19 convalescent patients and a handful of SARS-CoV-2-naive healthy vaccine recipients were included in the full study. The Oncomine TCR Beta short-read assay on an Illumina iSeq 100 was used to sequence cultures from other donors in the study.

What the study reported, not specific to this receptor: In healthy vaccine recipients, vaccine-induced clones were almost all SARS-CoV-2 mono-reactive, with only 1 of 255 cross-reactive with common cold coronaviruses. At late post-vaccination timepoints, both infection-induced and vaccine-induced clones showed marked clonal contraction, consistent with waning T cell responses. Only a small number of convalescent patients were included, and no early post-infection timepoints were available, which limited the study.

A note on this clone: The target of this receptor is not known. Within one base of it there is no much larger clone, and no base qualities were kept.

Between the V and J ends, shortened by 0 bases and 8 bases respectively, the junction contains 19 bases. The CDR3, cysteine through phenylalanine, is 16 amino acids long. Left in the record is the CDR3 DNA by itself, 48 bases read in frame from the first base. In the ViraFEST assay, PBMC were stimulated with viral peptide pools, and antigen-specific CD4+ T cell clonotypes were then identified by expansion using TCR sequencing. After 10 to 11 days of culture, CD4+ T cells were isolated with the EasySep CD4+ T cell isolation kit. None of the healthy vaccine recipients had a prior SARS-CoV-2 infection, which was confirmed by nucleocapsid antibody tests that came back negative both before and after vaccination. Roughly 1.9 million PBMC per well were cultured with approximately 10 ug/ml peptides in IMDM containing roughly 5% human AB serum, approximately 10 IU/ml IL-2 and gentamicin. On days 3 and 7, half of the culture medium was replaced with fresh IL-2-containing medium. Unless otherwise noted, each peptide stimulation condition was cultured in triplicate wells. PBMC were separated from whole blood using Ficoll-Paque Plus gradient centrifugation and were then either cryopreserved at -140C or used fresh. The spike proteins of SARS-CoV-2 and of the common cold coronaviruses HCoV-NL63, HCoV-OC43 and HCoV-229E were spanned by overlapping peptide pools. The QIAamp micro DNA kit was used to extract genomic DNA from the cultured CD4+ T cells.

Libraries were built with the immunoSEQ multiplex PCR assay. DNA from the cultured, isolated CD4+ T cells was subjected to TCR beta CDR3 sequencing. The source study handled its data this way. Non-productive TCR sequences were discarded, and reads were trimmed to the CDR3 region, with only CDR3s of 7 or more amino acids retained. The MANAFEST web app was used to pick out antigen-specific clonotypes by comparing their expansion in peptide wells with that in reference cultures. To be called positive, a clone needed expansion at FDR<0.05 compared with the reference and with all other wells, an odds ratio greater than 5, and a frequency greater than 0.1% in two replicate wells. A clonotype was defined as cross-reactive if the clonotype was significantly expanded both in SARS-CoV-2 spike wells and in at least one common cold coronavirus spike condition. Levenshtein distance calculated with the stringdist R package was used to assess CDR3 similarity, and unrooted trees were constructed with ape in R 3.6.1. This is the immuneACCESS table as TCRdb keeps it, with only in-frame sequences that have V and J called. A part of the clones is gone; compared with another copy, unresolved V genes explain less than half, and the rest is unexplained. Clone size and the V and J calls come from that table; the DNA yielded D and trimming. This sample comprises 35,000 to 45,000 clones, around 76% of them detected only once. The top ten clones comprise approximately 11% of the sample.

The clonotype originates from a human donor who received a COVID-19 vaccine. The receptor chain draws on TRBV6-7 and TRBJ1-1, with TRBD1 tentatively as D gene (6 bases match). TRBV6-7 is an open reading frame, and its role is uncertain. This material consisted of CD4+ T cells from PBMCs cultured with SARS-CoV-2 spike peptides, taken before COVID-19 vaccination. The sample's cell subset or site, from its label and the paper: SARS-CoV-2 spike overlapping peptide pool stimulation. The CDR3: CASSYSNPQDSLEAFF. Read as DNA, the sequence is TGTGCCAGCAGTTACTCGAATCCCCAGGACAGCCTCGAAGCTTTCTTT.